This T cell receptor beta chain was captured by sequencing in a study of low-dose radiotherapy and immunotherapy resistance in tumors. Study-level background: The fractionation for Cohort 1 was 0.5 Gy per fraction every 2 weeks, totaling 6.5 Gy.

Time point of the sample: before trial treatment. Patients who could take part had advanced solid tumors with no tumor-infiltrating lymphocytes. The V segment lost 2 bases and the J segment 2 bases; nucleotides outside the gene matches: 12. Germline V lookup: CDR1 DFQATT, CDR2 SNEGSKA (reference sequence). The CDR3 covers 17 residues. Alpha and beta chains were covered, as first-strand cDNA relied on TRAV- and TRBV-specific primers. Both a constant-region primer and a V-primer adapter served to amplify TCRs across roughly 22 PCR cycles. Following isolation, mRNA was amplified via in vitro transcription. TCRdb passed the reads through MiXCR, listing each CDR3 protein once. The top ten hold roughly 1% of the sample, which has 85,000 to 95,000 distinct CDR3 sequences, around 9.2% seen once. In this sample, this clonotype turned up many times.

The rearrangement joins TRBV20-1 to TRBJ2-1; 7 bases align to TRBD2. The receptor was derived from a male donor with prostate cancer. The sample in question was PBMCs, obtained before treatment. The CDR3 region is CSARSKVSGSTYNEQFF. CDR3 sequence (DNA): TGCAGTGCTAGATCCAAGGTTAGCGGGTCGACCTACAATGAGCAGTTCTTC.